The 22 T cell receptor beta chains listed next were all sequenced from one sample in a study of blood T cell repertoires in COVID-19. Data came from immunoSEQ multiplex PCR; TCRdb stores just in-frame clones and leaves some out. The sample lists about 310,000 clones, around 87% seen once, with 1% in the top ten. Sequenced sample: peripheral blood. The receptors originated from a man aged 50 or older with active or convalescent COVID-19.

A word on this clone: Different DNA sequences within this sample yield the same CDR3. The chain uses TRBV28 and TRBJ2-7; 7 bases line up with TRBD2. The CDR3 runs 14 residues. V lost 1 base and J lost 1; bases outside the gene matches: 1. From germline, CDR1 is MDHEN and CDR2 SYDVKM. CDR3 in DNA: TGTGCCAGCAGTTTATCCGGGGGGTCCTACGAGCAGTACTTC. Encoded protein: CASSLSGGSYEQYF.

The chain recombines TRBV11-1 with TRBJ2-2, with D maybe TRBD2 (5 bases). V lost 4 bases, J lost 3 bases, and 9 bases lay in between. Germline V gene sequence: CDR1 SGHAT, CDR2 FQDESV (reference sequence). CDR3 length: 14 amino acids. The CDR3 DNA follows: TGTGCCAGCAGCTCCCGGCGGGACACCGGGGAGCTGTTTTTT. This gives the protein CASSSRRDTGELFF.

This chain joins TRBV7-2 and TRBJ2-3; weak D call: TRBD1 (5 bases). The CDR3 totals 17 residues. CDR1 is SGHTA, CDR2 FQGNSA, per germline. Trimming took off 3 bases at V and 6 bases at J, with 22 bases between the two ends. CDR3 residues: CASSFFGPLGLGDTQYF. CDR3 bases: TGTGCCAGCAGCTTTTTCGGTCCTCTGGGGCTCGGGGATACGCAGTATTTT.

This chain joins TRBV7-2 and TRBJ1-1; unclear D gene. Trimming removed 3 bases at V and 4 bases at J, with 9 bases between. This CDR3 region has 13 residues. Germline V CDR1 and CDR2: SGHTA, FQGNSA. The CDR3 bases are TGTGCCAGCAGCTTCGAGGGTACCACTGAAGCTTTCTTT. It codes for CASSFEGTTEAFF.

The rearrangement links TRBV28 to TRBJ1-1, with 9 bases lining up with TRBD1. Per germline, CDR1 MDHEN and CDR2 SYDVKM. The CDR3 is 13 amino acids. The CDR3 here is CASYEQGAPEAFF. CDR3 nucleotides: TGTGCGTCCTACGAACAGGGGGCTCCTGAAGCTTTCTTT. Together with reference TRBV28 and TRBJ1-1, the CDR3 gives the full variable domain: DVKVTQSSRYLVKRTGEKVFLECVQDMDHENMFWYRQDPGLGLRLIYFSYDVKMKEKGDIPEGYSVSREKKERFSLILESASTNQTSMYLCASYEQGAPEAFFGQGTRLTVV.

V gene TRBV7-9 combines with J gene TRBJ1-1; the match to TRBD1 covers 8 bases. This CDR3 has 14 residues. CDR1 SEHNR and CDR2 FQNEAQ come from the germline V gene (reference sequence). V lost 0 bases to trimming and J lost 10 bases; unmatched junction nucleotides: 7. The CDR3 loop reads CASSLAGTGLGAFF. For the CDR3, the DNA is TGTGCCAGCAGCTTAGCGGGGACAGGACTTGGAGCTTTCTTT.

J is TRBJ1-2 and V is TRBV30; weak D call: TRBD1 (5 bases). Germline lookup yields CDR1 GTSNPN and CDR2 SVGIG (reference sequence). This CDR3 contains 11 residues. V gave up 5 bases and J gave up 3 bases, with 7 bases separating them. DNA for the CDR3: TGTGCCTGGGCAGGGTACTATGGCTACACCTTC. This sequence encodes CAWAGYYGYTF.

The chain uses TRBV30 and TRBJ2-7, with 10 nucleotides matching TRBD1. Losses at the gene ends were 2 bases for V and 5 bases for J; bases not matched to a gene: 6. The CDR3 runs to 14 residues. Germline assignment: CDR1 GTSNPN and CDR2 SVGIG (reference sequence). This chain's CDR3 is CAWSLGTGVHEQYF. CDR3 sequence (DNA): TGTGCCTGGAGTCTTGGGACAGGGGTCCACGAGCAGTACTTC.

The rearrangement links TRBV10-3 to TRBJ2-1; possibly TRBD2 for D (6 bases). Per the germline V gene, CDR1 is ENHRY and CDR2 is SYGVKD. This CDR3 is built from 12 residues. V lost 6 bases to trimming and J lost 8 bases, with 11 bases between them. The CDR3 sequence: CAISQSSDEQFF. The CDR3 nucleotides are TGTGCCATCAGCCAATCTAGCGATGAGCAGTTCTTC.

The chain joins TRBV10-1 to TRBJ1-3, with TRBD1 as a possible D gene (5 bases). Germline assignment: CDR1 WNHNN and CDR2 SYGVQD (reference sequence). The CDR3 spans 15 residues. V lost 3 bases to trimming and J lost 0 bases, with 9 bases between them. The CDR3 nucleotides read TGCGCCAGCAGTGAAGGGGTTAACTCTGGAAACACCATATATTTT. It codes for CASSEGVNSGNTIYF.

The rearrangement uses TRBV7-7 and TRBJ2-1; 14 bases are a match to TRBD2. Germline trimming cut 5 bases from V and 3 bases from J; bases unmatched to any gene: 3. The CDR3 extends over 16 amino acids. The V gene's germline CDR1 is SSHAT and CDR2 FNYEAQ (reference sequence). CDR3 nucleotide sequence: TGTGCCAGCAGCATCGGGACTAGCGGGGGCTACAATGAGCAGTTCTTC. Translated, it gives CASSIGTSGGYNEQFF.

The chain links TRBV12-5 to TRBJ1-1, with a tentative D call TRBD1 (6 bases). V was trimmed by 9 bases and J by 3 bases, leaving 14 bases between them. This CDR3 comprises 13 residues. Germline V gene data show CDR1 as LGHNT and CDR2 as FRNRAP. The CDR3 region is CARGATGHTEAFF. In DNA form, the CDR3 reads TGTGCTAGGGGGGCTACCGGGCACACTGAAGCTTTCTTT.

This chain joins TRBV5-5 and TRBJ2-5; maybe TRBD1 (6 bases). The CDR3 totals 14 residues. Germline assignment: CDR1 SGHKS and CDR2 YYEKEE (reference sequence). Trimming stripped 3 bases from V and 4 bases from J, with 13 bases between. Here the CDR3 DNA reads TGTGCCAGCAGCTCGTTAACAGGGCGAGAGACCCAGTACTTC. Translation: CASSSLTGRETQYF. The full variable domain, rest sourced from reference TRBV5-5 and TRBJ2-5, is DAGVTQSPTHLIKTRGQQVTLRCSPISGHKSVSWYQQVLGQGPQFIFQYYEKEERGRGNFPDRFSARQFPNYSSELNVNALLLGDSALYLCASSSLTGRETQYFGPGTRLLVL.

The V call is TRBV2, the J call TRBJ2-1; D perhaps matches TRBD1 (6 bases). V shed 7 bases and J shed 7 bases, with 17 bases lying between them. The germline CDR1 and CDR2 sequences are SNHLY and FYNNEI. This CDR3 comprises 14 residues. The CDR3 spells CASTNSQGINEQFF. The CDR3 nucleotides read TGTGCCAGCACTAACTCACAGGGAATAAATGAGCAGTTCTTC.

The table lists this clone with a count of one. Other DNA sequences within the sample encode an identical CDR3. This chain joins TRBV6-5 and TRBJ2-7; D might be TRBD1 (6 bases). Trimming took 0 bases from V and 4 from J, leaving 7 bases between them. CDR1 MNHEY and CDR2 SVGAGI come from the germline V gene. CDR3 length: 13 residues. In DNA, the CDR3 is TGTGCCAGCAGTTACTCGAGGGGGTACGAGCAGTACTTC. It yields the protein CASSYSRGYEQYF.

This rearrangement joins TRBV5-6 to TRBJ1-5; D unresolved. Trimming took 1 base from V and 6 from J, leaving 11 bases between them. This CDR3 comprises 14 residues. Per germline, CDR1 SGHDT and CDR2 YYEEEE. Here the CDR3 reads CASSLYVSSQPQHF. The CDR3 DNA follows: TGTGCCAGCAGCTTGTACGTGTCCAGTCAGCCCCAGCATTTT.

The chain joins TRBV6-5 to TRBJ1-1; a weak D match, TRBD1 (5 bases). This CDR3 has 16 amino acids. CDR1 is MNHEY, CDR2 SVGAGI, per germline. V lost 1 base and J 1 base, leaving 13 bases between the germline ends. CDR3 residues: CASSYLVRGANTEAFF. CDR3 DNA sequence: TGTGCCAGCAGTTACTTGGTAAGGGGTGCGAACACTGAAGCTTTCTTT.

The V call is TRBV19, the J call TRBJ1-2; D call uncertain. Trimming cost V 7 bases and J 8 bases, with 20 bases left between them. CDR1 is LNHDA, CDR2 SQIVND, per germline (reference sequence). CDR3 length: 14 residues. The CDR3 protein is CASNDIQRWMGYTF. In nucleotides, the CDR3 is TGTGCCAGTAACGATATACAGCGGTGGATGGGCTACACCTTC. Full variable domain (remainder filled in from reference TRBV19 and TRBJ1-2): DGGITQSPKYLFRKEGQNVTLSCEQNLNHDAMYWYRQDPGQGLRLIYYSQIVNDFQKGDIAEGYSVSREKKESFPLTVTSAQKNPTAFYLCASNDIQRWMGYTFGSGTRLTVV.

CDR3 DNA: TGTGCCAGCTCCCGGGACAGGGGTAGTCAGCCCCAGCATTTT. It specifies CASSRDRGSQPQHF. The chain links TRBV27 to TRBJ1-5; the match to TRBD1 covers 10 bases. The CDR3 contains 14 residues. Per germline, CDR1 MNHEY and CDR2 SMNVEV (reference sequence). V dropped 8 bases and J dropped 6; count of bases not matched to a gene: 7.

This clone has only one observation. The CDR3 nucleotides read TGTGCCAGCAGCTTAATTTCCGCCGCAGGGGGCGAGGGCTACGAGCAGTACTTC. Translating it yields CASSLISAAGGEGYEQYF. The rearrangement joins TRBV11-2 to TRBJ2-7; 8 bases align to TRBD1. The CDR3 has 18 residues. Per the germline V gene, CDR1 is SGHAT and CDR2 is FQNNGV. V lost 2 bases to trimming and J lost 3 bases; unmatched junction nucleotides: 15.

This chain uses TRBV5-5 with TRBJ1-1; tentatively, D is TRBD1 (5 bases). Germline V gene lookup returns CDR1 SGHKS and CDR2 YYEKEE (reference sequence). Between the trimmed V and J ends, which lost 4 bases and 1 base, there was a span of 14 bases. This CDR3 is built from 15 residues. The CDR3 bases are TGTGCCAGCAGCCGTAGCGGACATACGAACACTGAAGCTTTCTTT. Translation gives CASSRSGHTNTEAFF.

The chain is built from TRBV7-2 and TRBJ2-2; perhaps TRBD2 as D (5 bases). Germline V gives CDR1 SGHTA, CDR2 FQGNSA. There are 15 residues in the CDR3. Trimming removed 5 bases at V and 5 bases at J, with 15 bases between. The CDR3 nucleotides are TGTGCCAGCAGCCCGGGGTCAGTTACGACCGGGGAGCTGTTTTTT. Translated, it gives CASSPGSVTTGELFF.